The 22 T cell receptor beta chains listed next were all sequenced from one sample in a study of CD8+ T cells in alopecia areata. cDNA serving as the sequencing template came from extracted, reverse transcribed RNA. TCRdb's table, derived via immunoSEQ multiplex PCR, lists solely in-frame clones and lacks some. The repertoire holds 110,000 or so clones, with approximately 61% as singletons. Input material: NKG2D-low CD8+ T cells sorted from blood. The receptors stem from a human donor with alopecia areata.

The chain has TRBV5-1 and TRBJ2-5, with a weak D call TRBD2 (6 bases). The V and J ends lost 6 bases and 5 bases respectively, with 17 bases between them. The CDR3 is 14 amino acids. The germline gives CDR1 SGHRS, CDR2 YFSETQ. CDR3 in amino acids: CASTLGGGEETQYF. DNA for the CDR3: TGCGCCAGCACCCTGGGGGGTGGCGAGGAGACCCAGTACTTC.

This chain joins TRBV7-3 and TRBJ1-2; D unclear. The CDR3 totals 13 residues. Looked up from germline, CDR1 is SGHTA and CDR2 is FQGTGA. Trimming cost V 5 bases and J 6 bases, with 13 bases left between them. The chain's CDR3 is CASSPNPGHGYTF. The CDR3 bases are TGTGCCAGCAGCCCCAACCCGGGCCATGGCTACACCTTC. Using reference TRBV7-3 and TRBJ1-2 for the parts outside the CDR3, the full variable domain is GAGVSQTPSNKVTEKGKYVELRCDPISGHTALYWYRQSLGQGPEFLIYFQGTGAADDSGLPNDRFFAVRPEGSVSTLKIQRTERGDSAVYLCASSPNPGHGYTFGSGTRLTVV.

The chain combines TRBV5-1 with TRBJ1-1; D is uncertain. CDR1 is SGHRS, CDR2 YFSETQ, per germline. This CDR3 has 14 residues. The V end lost 0 bases, the J end lost 5 bases, and 11 bases lay between the germline ends. DNA of the CDR3: TGCGCCAGCAGCTTGGCTACCCCGGGGACTGAAGCTTTCTTT. Protein: CASSLATPGTEAFF.

The chain uses TRBV15 and TRBJ2-5; 13 bases are shared with TRBD2. The junction had 5 bases not matched to a gene; V was cut back by 5 bases and J by 2 bases. The CDR3 is made up of 16 amino acids. Germline assignment: CDR1 LNHNV and CDR2 YYDKDF (reference sequence). The CDR3 spells CATSEGLAGLQETQYF. In nucleotides, the CDR3 is TGTGCCACCAGCGAGGGACTAGCGGGACTTCAAGAGACCCAGTACTTC.

The chain has TRBV27 and TRBJ2-3, with 8 bases aligning to TRBD2. This CDR3 has 17 residues. Unmatched junction bases numbered 9, after V lost 1 base and J lost 3 bases. The germline V gene encodes CDR1 MNHEY and CDR2 SMNVEV (reference sequence). CDR3 DNA sequence: TGTGCCAGCAGTTTATATATGAGCGGGAGAGGTACAGATACGCAGTATTTT. Amino acids: CASSLYMSGRGTDTQYF.

This chain uses TRBV28 with TRBJ1-2; no clear D gene. CDR1 MDHEN and CDR2 SYDVKM come from the germline V gene. The CDR3 is 13 amino acids. Deletions cut 4 bases from V and 6 bases from J, with 12 bases between. The CDR3: CASSSTYSDGYTF. CDR3 bases: TGTGCCAGCAGTTCAACCTACAGTGATGGCTACACCTTC.

This rearrangement joins TRBV5-1 to TRBJ2-7; D is ambiguous. From germline, CDR1 is SGHRS and CDR2 YFSETQ. V lost 3 bases to trimming and J lost 0 bases, with 7 bases between them. The CDR3 has 13 amino acids. CDR3 amino acids: CASSSLPSYEQYF. CDR3 sequence (DNA): TGCGCCAGCAGCTCACTTCCCTCCTACGAGCAGTACTTC.

This clone was counted only a few times. CDR3 sequence (DNA): TGTGCCTGGGAGCGCGGGACCACAGATACGCAGTATTTT. It translates to CAWERGTTDTQYF. The chain employs TRBV30 and TRBJ2-3, with D possibly TRBD2 on 6 matching bases. V lost 5 bases, J lost 2 bases, and 11 bases lay in between. CDR1 and CDR2 (germline): GTSNPN, SVGIG (reference sequence). This CDR3 spans 13 amino acids.

This clone was counted between two and nine times. The chain links TRBV5-4 to TRBJ2-7, with a weak D call TRBD2 (6 bases). The CDR3 is made up of 14 amino acids. Germline V CDR1 and CDR2: SGHNT, YYREEE (reference sequence). V shed 4 bases and J shed 0 bases, with 11 bases lying between them. The CDR3: CASSAGTSSYEQYF. CDR3 DNA sequence: TGTGCCAGCAGCGCGGGGACGTCCTCCTACGAGCAGTACTTC.

This clone has a single count. J is TRBJ2-3 and V is TRBV27; D perhaps matches TRBD2 (5 bases). CDR1 and CDR2 from the germline V gene are MNHEY and SMNVEV (reference sequence). This CDR3 has 15 amino acids. Deletions cut 4 bases from V and 2 bases from J, with 13 bases between. For the CDR3, the DNA is TGTGCCAGCAGTTCGGCCGGGGAATTCACAGATACGCAGTATTTT. Protein sequence: CASSSAGEFTDTQYF.

The chain employs TRBV7-9 and TRBJ2-5, with D possibly TRBD1 on 5 matching bases. The DNA end lines up better with TRBJ2-7; the J call may be wrong. Per germline, CDR1 SEHNR and CDR2 FQNEAQ (reference sequence). This CDR3 comprises 14 residues. CDR3 in amino acids: CASSLEGDSDEQYF. The DNA for the CDR3 is TGTGCCAGCAGCTTAGAAGGCGACAGCGACGAGCAGTACTTC.

V is TRBV27 and J is TRBJ2-1, with D perhaps TRBD2 (6 bases). V lost 7 bases to trimming and J lost 6 bases, with 13 bases between them. The CDR3 extends over 13 amino acids. Germline CDR1 reads MNHEY; CDR2 reads SMNVEV (reference sequence). In DNA form, the CDR3 reads TGTGCCAGCAACTCGGGAGTCGGCAATGAGCAGTTCTTC. This encodes CASNSGVGNEQFF.

In this sample, this clone turned up once. J is TRBJ2-7 and V is TRBV6-5; D gene unclear. V was clipped by 2 bases and J by 2 bases, with 10 bases between them. The CDR3 runs to 14 residues. Germline V gene lookup returns CDR1 MNHEY and CDR2 SVGAGI. The CDR3 region has the DNA TGTGCCAGCAGTTACCGCCACCGTCCCTACGAGCAGTACTTC. Encoded protein: CASSYRHRPYEQYF.

There are a few counts of this clone. This rearrangement joins TRBV18 to TRBJ2-2; tentative D call: TRBD1 (5 bases). Germline V gene lookup returns CDR1 KGHSH and CDR2 LQKENI. V was trimmed by 3 bases and J by 2 bases, leaving 7 bases between them. This CDR3 has 14 amino acids. The CDR3 sequence is CASSPDRNTGELFF. The CDR3, as DNA: TGTGCCAGCTCACCCGACAGAAACACCGGGGAGCTGTTTTTT.

This clone was seen a handful of times. This sample includes further DNA sequences coding for the same CDR3. This chain connects TRBV30 to TRBJ1-1; D call uncertain. Germline values: CDR1 GTSNPN, CDR2 SVGIG (reference sequence). V was pared by 3 bases and J by 5 bases, with 7 bases between. The CDR3 loop spans 11 amino acids. DNA for the CDR3: TGTGCCTGGAGCGGGCCAACTGAAGCTTTCTTT. Translation: CAWSGPTEAFF.

In this sample, this clone turned up a few times. This CDR3 reads CASSAEDRGLWEQFF. DNA of the CDR3: TGCGCCAGCAGTGCCGAGGACAGGGGGCTCTGGGAGCAGTTCTTC. V gene TRBV5-1 combines with J gene TRBJ2-1; TRBD1 matches 11 bases. CDR1 is SGHRS, CDR2 YFSETQ, per germline. J gave up 10 bases and V 5 bases, and 11 bases lay outside the gene matches. The CDR3 is 15 amino acids. The variable domain in full, with the rest retrieved from reference TRBV5-1 and TRBJ2-1, is KAGVTQTPRYLIKTRGQQVTLSCSPISGHRSVSWYQQTPGQGLQFLFEYFSETQRNKGNFPGRFSGRQFSNSRSEMNVSTLELGDSALYLCASSAEDRGLWEQFFGPGTRLTVL.

This chain uses TRBV21-1 with TRBJ2-1; the table calls TRBD2, which could not be checked here. TRBV21-1 is a listed pseudogene. This CDR3 has 17 residues. The CDR3, as DNA: TGTGCCAGCAGCAATCCCGTTGGGACTAGCGGACTTGCTGAGCAGTTCTTC. As protein: CASSNPVGTSGLAEQFF.

The rearrangement joins TRBV27 to TRBJ2-7; 9 positions match TRBD1. Germline lookup yields CDR1 MNHEY and CDR2 SMNVEV (reference sequence). The CDR3 runs to 14 residues. J was trimmed by 2 bases and V by 7 bases; bases with no gene match: 6. The CDR3 DNA sequence: TGTGCCAGCAATTCACGACAGGGGGCCTACGAGCAGTACTTC. It yields the protein CASNSRQGAYEQYF.

This clone occurred once. The J gene is TRBJ2-1, the V gene TRBV7-2, with D unclear. This CDR3 is 15 amino acids long. Germline assignment: CDR1 SGHTA and CDR2 FQGNSA. Trimming shortened V by 5 bases and J by 4 bases, and 15 bases separated the two germline ends. The DNA of the CDR3 is TGTGCCAGCAGCCCCTACCCGACTCCTTACAATGAGCAGTTCTTC. Translating gives CASSPYPTPYNEQFF.

As for this clone: A read error may account for a junction end that differs from germline. The chain recombines TRBV6-6 with TRBJ2-7; D is ambiguous. The CDR3 is 11 amino acids. CDR1 and CDR2 from the germline V gene are MNHNY and SVGAGI (reference sequence). Here the CDR3 DNA reads TGTGCCAGCAGTTACGGTTCTCTGCCAGAGTTC. Translation gives CASSYGSLPEF.

This chain connects TRBV30 to TRBJ2-7, with D tentatively TRBD2 (6 bases). Germline V gives CDR1 GTSNPN, CDR2 SVGIG (reference sequence). V lost 4 bases and J lost 2, with 12 bases in between. The CDR3 runs 13 residues. CDR3 nucleotide sequence: TGTGCCTGGACTATAGCGGACGCCTACGAGCAGTACTTC. It specifies CAWTIADAYEQYF.

The chain employs TRBV28 and TRBJ1-2; D unresolved. Between the trimmed V and J ends, which lost 5 bases and 7 bases, there was a span of 20 bases. Germline CDR1 and CDR2: MDHEN and SYDVKM. The CDR3 is 15 amino acids. CDR3 nucleotide sequence: TGTGCCAGCAGTACCCCTGAAGGACGGTCGTCTGGCTACACCTTC. The encoded protein is CASSTPEGRSSGYTF.